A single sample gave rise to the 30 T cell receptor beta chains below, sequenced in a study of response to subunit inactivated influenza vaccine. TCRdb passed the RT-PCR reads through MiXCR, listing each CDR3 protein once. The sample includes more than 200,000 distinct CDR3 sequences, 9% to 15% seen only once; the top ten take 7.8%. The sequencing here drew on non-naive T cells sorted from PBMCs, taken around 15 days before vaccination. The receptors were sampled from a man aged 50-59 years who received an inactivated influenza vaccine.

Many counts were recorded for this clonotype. The CDR3 sequence: CSAKRQMMNTEAFF. The CDR3 DNA sequence: TGCAGTGCTAAGAGACAGATGATGAACACTGAAGCTTTCTTT. The chain employs TRBV20-1 and TRBJ1-1; D may be TRBD1 (5 bases). Germline V gives CDR1 DFQATT, CDR2 SNEGSKA (reference sequence). Trimming shortened V by 4 bases and J by 0 bases, and 12 bases separated the two germline ends. There are 14 residues in the CDR3.

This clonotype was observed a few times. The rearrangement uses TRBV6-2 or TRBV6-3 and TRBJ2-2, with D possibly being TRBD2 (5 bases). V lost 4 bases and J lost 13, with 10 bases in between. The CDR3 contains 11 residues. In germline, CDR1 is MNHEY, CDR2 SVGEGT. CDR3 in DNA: TGTGCCAGCAGTTCGAGACGGGGGCTGTTTTTT. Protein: CASSSRRGLFF.

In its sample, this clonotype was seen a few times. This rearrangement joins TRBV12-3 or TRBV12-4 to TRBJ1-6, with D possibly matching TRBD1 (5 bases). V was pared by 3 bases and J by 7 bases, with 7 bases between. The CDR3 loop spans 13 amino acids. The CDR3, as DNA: TGTGCCAGCAGTTTTGGGGGAAATTCACCCCTCCACTTT. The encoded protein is CASSFGGNSPLHF.

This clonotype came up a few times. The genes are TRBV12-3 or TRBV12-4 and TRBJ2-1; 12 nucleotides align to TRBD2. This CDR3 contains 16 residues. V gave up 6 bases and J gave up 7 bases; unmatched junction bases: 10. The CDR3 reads CASSRATSGRPNEQFF. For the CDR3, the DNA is TGTGCCAGCAGCCGAGCGACTAGCGGGAGACCGAATGAGCAGTTCTTC.

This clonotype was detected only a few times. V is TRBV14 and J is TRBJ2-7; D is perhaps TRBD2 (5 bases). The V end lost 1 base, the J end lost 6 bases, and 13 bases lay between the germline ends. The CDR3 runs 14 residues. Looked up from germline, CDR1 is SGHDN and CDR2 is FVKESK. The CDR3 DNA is TGTGCCAGCAGCCAAGCGGGAATTCGGCGCGAGCAGTACTTC. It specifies CASSQAGIRREQYF. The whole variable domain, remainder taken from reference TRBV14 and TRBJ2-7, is EAGVTQFPSHSVIEKGQTVTLRCDPISGHDNLYWYRRVMGKEIKFLLHFVKESKQDESGMPNNRFLAERTGGTYSTLKVQPAELEDSGVYFCASSQAGIRREQYFGPGTRLTVT.

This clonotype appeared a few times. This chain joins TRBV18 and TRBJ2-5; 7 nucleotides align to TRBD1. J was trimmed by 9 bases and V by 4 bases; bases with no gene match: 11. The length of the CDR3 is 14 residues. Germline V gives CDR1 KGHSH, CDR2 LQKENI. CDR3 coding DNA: TGTGCCAGCTCACAGACAGACAGGGTCCAGGCCCAGTACTTC. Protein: CASSQTDRVQAQYF.

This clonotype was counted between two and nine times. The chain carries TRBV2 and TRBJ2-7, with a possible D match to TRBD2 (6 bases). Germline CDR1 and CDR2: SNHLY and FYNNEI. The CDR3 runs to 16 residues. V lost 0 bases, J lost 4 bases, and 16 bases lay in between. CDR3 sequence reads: CASSEAPGGGVYEQYF. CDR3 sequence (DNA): TGTGCCAGCAGTGAAGCGCCCGGCGGAGGGGTATACGAGCAGTACTTC.

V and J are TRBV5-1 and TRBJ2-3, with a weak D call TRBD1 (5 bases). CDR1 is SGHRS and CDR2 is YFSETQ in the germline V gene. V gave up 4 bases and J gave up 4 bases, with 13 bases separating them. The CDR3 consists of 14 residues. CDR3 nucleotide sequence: TGCGCCAGCAGCAAGGACACGGCGGCAGATACGCAGTATTTT. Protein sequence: CASSKDTAADTQYF.

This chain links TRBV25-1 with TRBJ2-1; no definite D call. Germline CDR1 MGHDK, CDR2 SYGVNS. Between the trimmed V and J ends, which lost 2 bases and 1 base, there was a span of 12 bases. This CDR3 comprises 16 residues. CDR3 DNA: TGTGCCAGCAGTGAACGGCACATTTCATCCTACAATGAGCAGTTCTTC. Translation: CASSERHISSYNEQFF.

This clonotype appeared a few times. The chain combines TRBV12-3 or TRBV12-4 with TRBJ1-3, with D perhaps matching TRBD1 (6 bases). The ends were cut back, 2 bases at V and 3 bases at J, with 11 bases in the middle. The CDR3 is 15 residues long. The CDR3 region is CASSLLGAVGNTIYF. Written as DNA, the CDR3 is TGTGCCAGCAGTTTACTGGGGGCGGTTGGAAACACCATATATTTT.

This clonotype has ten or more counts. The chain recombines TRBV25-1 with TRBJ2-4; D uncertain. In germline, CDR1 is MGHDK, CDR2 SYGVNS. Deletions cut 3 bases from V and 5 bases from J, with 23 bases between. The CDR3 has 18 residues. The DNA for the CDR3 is TGTGCCAGCAGTGAGTCTTGGGCACAACTCGGTAGCCAAAACATTCAGTACTTC. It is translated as CASSESWAQLGSQNIQYF.

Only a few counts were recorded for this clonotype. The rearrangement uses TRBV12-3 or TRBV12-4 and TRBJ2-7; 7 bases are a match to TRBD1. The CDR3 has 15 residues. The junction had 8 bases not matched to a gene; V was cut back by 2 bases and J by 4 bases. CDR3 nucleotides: TGTGCCAGCAGTTTAAGAGGGGGCAGAGTATACGAGCAGTACTTC. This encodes CASSLRGGRVYEQYF.

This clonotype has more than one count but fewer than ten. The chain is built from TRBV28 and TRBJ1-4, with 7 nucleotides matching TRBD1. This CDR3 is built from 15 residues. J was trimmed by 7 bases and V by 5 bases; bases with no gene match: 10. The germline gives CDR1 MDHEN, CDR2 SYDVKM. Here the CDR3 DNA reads TGTGCCAGCAGTCCCCCCCGACAGGGCGGTGAAAAACTGTTTTTT. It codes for CASSPPRQGGEKLFF.

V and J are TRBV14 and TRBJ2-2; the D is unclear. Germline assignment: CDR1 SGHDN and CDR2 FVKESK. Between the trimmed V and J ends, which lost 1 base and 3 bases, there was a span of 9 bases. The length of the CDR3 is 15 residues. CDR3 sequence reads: CASSQVGIYTGELFF. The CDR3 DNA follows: TGTGCCAGCAGCCAAGTGGGGATTTACACCGGGGAGCTGTTTTTT.

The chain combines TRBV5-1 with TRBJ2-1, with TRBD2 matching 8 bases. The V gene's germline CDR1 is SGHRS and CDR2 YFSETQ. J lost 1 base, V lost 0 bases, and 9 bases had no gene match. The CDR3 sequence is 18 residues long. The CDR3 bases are TGCGCCAGCAGCTTGGGCCCACTAGCGGAAGTTTCCTACAATGAGCAGTTCTTC. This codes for CASSLGPLAEVSYNEQFF.

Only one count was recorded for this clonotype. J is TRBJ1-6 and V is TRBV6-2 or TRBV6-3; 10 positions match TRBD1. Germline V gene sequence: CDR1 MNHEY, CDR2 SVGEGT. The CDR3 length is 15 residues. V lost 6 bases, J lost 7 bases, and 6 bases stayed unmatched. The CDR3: CASRSGQGKNSPLHF. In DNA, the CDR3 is TGTGCCAGCAGGTCGGGACAGGGGAAAAATTCACCCCTCCACTTT.

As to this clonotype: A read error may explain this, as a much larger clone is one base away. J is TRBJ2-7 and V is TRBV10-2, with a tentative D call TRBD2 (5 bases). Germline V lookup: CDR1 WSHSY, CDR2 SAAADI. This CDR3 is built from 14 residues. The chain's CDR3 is CVSGKREVTYEQYF. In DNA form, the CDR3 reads TGCGTCAGCGGCAAAAGGGAAGTTACCTACGAGCAGTACTTC.

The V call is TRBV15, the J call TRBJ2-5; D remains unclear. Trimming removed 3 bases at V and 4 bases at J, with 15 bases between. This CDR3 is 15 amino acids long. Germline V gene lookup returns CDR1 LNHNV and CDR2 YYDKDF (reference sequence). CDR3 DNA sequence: TGTGCCACCAGCAGTACCATGACCTCAACAGAGACCCAGTACTTC. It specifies CATSSTMTSTETQYF.

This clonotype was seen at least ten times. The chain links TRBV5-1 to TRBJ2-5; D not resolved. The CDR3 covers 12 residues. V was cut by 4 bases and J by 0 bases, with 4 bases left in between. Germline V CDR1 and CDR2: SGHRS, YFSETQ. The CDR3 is CASSANQETQYF. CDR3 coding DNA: TGCGCCAGCAGCGCAAACCAAGAGACCCAGTACTTC.

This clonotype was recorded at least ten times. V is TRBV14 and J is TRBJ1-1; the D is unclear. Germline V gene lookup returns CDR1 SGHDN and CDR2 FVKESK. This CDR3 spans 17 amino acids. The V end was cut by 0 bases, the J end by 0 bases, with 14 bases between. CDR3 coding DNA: TGTGCCAGCAGCCAAGACATGAGGACGGCCTTGAACACTGAAGCTTTCTTT. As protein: CASSQDMRTALNTEAFF. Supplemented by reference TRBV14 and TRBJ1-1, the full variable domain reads EAGVTQFPSHSVIEKGQTVTLRCDPISGHDNLYWYRRVMGKEIKFLLHFVKESKQDESGMPNNRFLAERTGGTYSTLKVQPAELEDSGVYFCASSQDMRTALNTEAFFGQGTRLTVV.

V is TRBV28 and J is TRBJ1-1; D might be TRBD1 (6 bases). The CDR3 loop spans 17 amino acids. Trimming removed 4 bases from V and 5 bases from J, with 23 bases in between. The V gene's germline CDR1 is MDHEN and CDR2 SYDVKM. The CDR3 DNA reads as TGTGCCAGCAGTTCTGGTGGGGGGGGCCATCGGTCTACTGAAGCTTTCTTT. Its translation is CASSSGGGGHRSTEAFF.

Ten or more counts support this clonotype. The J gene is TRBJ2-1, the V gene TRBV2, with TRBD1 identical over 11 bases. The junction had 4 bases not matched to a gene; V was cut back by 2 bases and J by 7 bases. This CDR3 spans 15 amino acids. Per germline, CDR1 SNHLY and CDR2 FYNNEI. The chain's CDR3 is CASSERTGGWNEQFF. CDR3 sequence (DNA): TGTGCCAGCAGTGAAAGGACAGGGGGCTGGAATGAGCAGTTCTTC. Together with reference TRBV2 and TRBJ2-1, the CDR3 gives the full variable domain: EPEVTQTPSHQVTQMGQEVILRCVPISNHLYFYWYRQILGQKVEFLVSFYNNEISEKSEIFDDQFSVERPDGSNFTLKIRSTKLEDSAMYFCASSERTGGWNEQFFGPGTRLTVL.

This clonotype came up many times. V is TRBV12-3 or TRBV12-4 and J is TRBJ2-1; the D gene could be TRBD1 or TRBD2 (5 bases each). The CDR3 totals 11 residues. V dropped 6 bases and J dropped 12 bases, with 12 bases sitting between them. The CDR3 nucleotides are TGTGCCAGCAGGTCCGATGGGACGCAGTTCTTC. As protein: CASRSDGTQFF.

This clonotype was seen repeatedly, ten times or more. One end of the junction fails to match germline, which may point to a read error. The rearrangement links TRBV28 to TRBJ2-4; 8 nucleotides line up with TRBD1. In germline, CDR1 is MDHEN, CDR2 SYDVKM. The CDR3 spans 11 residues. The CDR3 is CASRQGASTNF. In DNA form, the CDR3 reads TGTGCCAGCAGGCAGGGGGCTTCGACGAACTTC.

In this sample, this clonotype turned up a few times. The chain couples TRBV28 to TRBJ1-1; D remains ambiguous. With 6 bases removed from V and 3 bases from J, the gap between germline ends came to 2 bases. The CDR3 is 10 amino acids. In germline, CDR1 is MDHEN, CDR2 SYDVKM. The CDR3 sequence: CASRYTEAFF. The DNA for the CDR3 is TGTGCCAGCAGGTACACTGAAGCTTTCTTT.

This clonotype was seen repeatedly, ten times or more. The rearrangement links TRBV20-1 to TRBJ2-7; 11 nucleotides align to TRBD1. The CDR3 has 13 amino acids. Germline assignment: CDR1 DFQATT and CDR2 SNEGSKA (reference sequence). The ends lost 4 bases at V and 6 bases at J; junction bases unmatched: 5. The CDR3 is CSAIRDRGSEQYF. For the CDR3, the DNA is TGCAGTGCTATCCGGGACAGGGGGTCCGAGCAGTACTTC.

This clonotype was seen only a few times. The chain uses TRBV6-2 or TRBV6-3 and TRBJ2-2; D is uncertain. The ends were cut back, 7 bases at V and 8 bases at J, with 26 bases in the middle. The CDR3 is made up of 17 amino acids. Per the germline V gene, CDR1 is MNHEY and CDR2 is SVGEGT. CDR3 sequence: CASTRSLARSRAGELFF. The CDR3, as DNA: TGTGCCAGCACCCGATCTTTGGCCCGAAGTCGGGCTGGGGAGCTGTTTTTT.

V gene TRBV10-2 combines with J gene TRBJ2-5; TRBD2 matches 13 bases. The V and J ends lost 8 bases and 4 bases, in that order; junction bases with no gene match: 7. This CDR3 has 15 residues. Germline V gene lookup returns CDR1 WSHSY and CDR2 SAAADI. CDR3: CASGLAGVGGETQYF. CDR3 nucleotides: TGCGCCAGCGGACTAGCGGGAGTGGGGGGAGAGACCCAGTACTTC.

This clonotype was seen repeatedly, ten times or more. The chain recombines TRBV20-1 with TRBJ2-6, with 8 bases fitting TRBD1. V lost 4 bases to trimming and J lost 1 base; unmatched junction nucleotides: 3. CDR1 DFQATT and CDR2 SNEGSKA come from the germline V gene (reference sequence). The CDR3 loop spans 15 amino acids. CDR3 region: CSANDRGSGANVLTF. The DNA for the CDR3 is TGCAGTGCTAACGACAGGGGTTCTGGGGCCAACGTCCTGACTTTC.

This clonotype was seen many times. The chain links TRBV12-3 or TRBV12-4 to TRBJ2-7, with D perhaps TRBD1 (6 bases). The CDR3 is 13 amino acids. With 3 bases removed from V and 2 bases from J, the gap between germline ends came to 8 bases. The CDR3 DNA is TGTGCCAGCAGTTTCGACAGGACCTACGAGCAGTACTTC. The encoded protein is CASSFDRTYEQYF.